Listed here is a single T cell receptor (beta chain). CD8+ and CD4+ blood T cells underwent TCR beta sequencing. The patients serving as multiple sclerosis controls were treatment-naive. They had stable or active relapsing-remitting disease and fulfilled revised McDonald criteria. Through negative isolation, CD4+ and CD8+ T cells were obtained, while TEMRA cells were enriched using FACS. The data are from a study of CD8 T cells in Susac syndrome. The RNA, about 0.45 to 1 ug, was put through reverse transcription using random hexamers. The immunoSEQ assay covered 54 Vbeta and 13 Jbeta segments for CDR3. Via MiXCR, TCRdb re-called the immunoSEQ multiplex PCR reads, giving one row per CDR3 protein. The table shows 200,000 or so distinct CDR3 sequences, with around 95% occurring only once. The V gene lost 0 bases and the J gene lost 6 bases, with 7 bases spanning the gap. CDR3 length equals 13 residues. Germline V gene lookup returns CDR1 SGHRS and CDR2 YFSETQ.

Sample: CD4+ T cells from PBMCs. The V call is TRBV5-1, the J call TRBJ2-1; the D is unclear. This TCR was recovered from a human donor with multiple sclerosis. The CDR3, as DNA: TGCGCCAGCAGCTTGGTCCTTAGCAATGAGCAGTTCTTC. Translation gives CASSLVLSNEQFF.